This TCR beta chain was recorded in a study of OX40 agonist ivuxolimab in advanced cancers. The CDR3 spans 13 residues. From germline, CDR1 is LNHDA and CDR2 SQIVND (reference sequence). Deletions cut 9 bases from V and 6 bases from J, with 12 bases between. The data were produced by immunoSEQ multiplex PCR, yet TCRdb's version contains in-frame clones alone and is incomplete. The sample contains 55,000 to 75,000 clones, over 75% of which appear only once. The sample holds a few counts of this clone. The chain is built from TRBV19 and TRBJ1-6; a possible D gene is TRBD1 (6 bases). The sample here was CD4+ or CD8+ T cells sorted from blood, taken in a trial of the OX40 agonist ivuxolimab. The sequence derives from an adult with an advanced solid tumor such as melanoma, head and neck, liver or kidney cancer. CDR3 in amino acids: CASQTGSNSPLHF. As DNA, the CDR3 is TGTGCCAGCCAAACAGGGAGTAATTCACCCCTCCACTTT.